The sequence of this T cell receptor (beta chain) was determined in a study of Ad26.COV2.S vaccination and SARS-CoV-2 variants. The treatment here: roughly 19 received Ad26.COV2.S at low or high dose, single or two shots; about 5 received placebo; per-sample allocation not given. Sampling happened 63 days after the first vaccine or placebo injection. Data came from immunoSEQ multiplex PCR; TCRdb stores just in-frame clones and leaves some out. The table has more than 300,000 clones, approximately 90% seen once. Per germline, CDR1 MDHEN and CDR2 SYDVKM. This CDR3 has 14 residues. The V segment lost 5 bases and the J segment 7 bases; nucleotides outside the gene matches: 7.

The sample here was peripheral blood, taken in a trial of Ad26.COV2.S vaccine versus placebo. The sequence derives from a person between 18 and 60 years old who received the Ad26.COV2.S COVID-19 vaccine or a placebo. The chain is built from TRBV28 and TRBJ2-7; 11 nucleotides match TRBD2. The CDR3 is CASSPPPSGREQYF. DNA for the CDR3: TGTGCCAGCAGTCCACCGCCTAGCGGGAGGGAGCAGTACTTC.